This note documents a single TCR beta chain sequence. Its antigen remains unknown. This sample is drawn from a study of shared clonotypes between healthy human individuals. Whole-study context: CD4 naive and memory got three plates each, CD8 naive two, CD8 memory one. General study points: It was anticipated that sequencing depth would influence how many clonotypes donors shared.

This CDR3 spans 15 amino acids. Germline V gene lookup returns CDR1 GTSNPN and CDR2 SVGIG (reference sequence). V lost 3 bases and J lost 7; bases outside the gene matches: 9. Clones were read by immunoSEQ multiplex PCR, and TCRdb kept only the in-frame ones, dropping some. Of about 380,000 clones listed, roughly 96% are singletons. Material: memory CD8+ T cells sorted from blood. Regarding subset: CD45RO+ cells pooled with CCR7-negative TemRA cells. The clonotype originates from a man aged 25 to 40 in good health. V usage is TRBV30 and J usage is TRBJ2-1; 10 bases agree with TRBD2. The CDR3 spells CAWRAGTSVGNEQFF. CDR3 sequence (DNA): TGTGCCTGGAGGGCCGGGACTAGCGTAGGGAATGAGCAGTTCTTC.